This passage covers 5 T cell receptor beta chains from one sample sequenced in a study of T cell responses to AZD1222 COVID-19 vaccine. Profiled with immunoSEQ multiplex PCR; TCRdb holds only in-frame clones, not every one. The table has some 140,000 clones, approximately 89% seen once. Sample: peripheral blood, taken on day 0 of AZD1222 vaccination. These TCRs come from an adult in good health.

The chain joins TRBV7-2 to TRBJ2-7; 9 positions match TRBD1. Germline V gene sequence: CDR1 SGHTA, CDR2 FQGNSA. The length of the CDR3 is 14 residues. The V and J ends lost 4 bases and 3 bases, in that order; junction bases with no gene match: 4. CDR3 protein: CASSSQGQGYEQYF. CDR3 coding DNA: TGTGCCAGCAGCTCCCAGGGACAGGGCTACGAGCAGTACTTC.

J is TRBJ2-7 and V is TRBV30, with D perhaps TRBD1 or TRBD2 (6 bases each). CDR1 is GTSNPN and CDR2 is SVGIG in the germline V gene (reference sequence). V was trimmed by 5 bases and J by 5 bases, leaving 19 bases between them. The CDR3 runs 14 residues. The CDR3 sequence is CAWGDRWGVHEQYF. CDR3 sequence (DNA): TGTGCCTGGGGAGACAGGTGGGGGGTCCACGAGCAGTACTTC. The complete variable domain, with remaining parts taken from reference TRBV30 and TRBJ2-7, reads SQTIHQWPATLVQPVGSPLSLECTVEGTSNPNLYWYRQAAGRGLQLLFYSVGIGQISSEVPQNLSASRPQDRQFILSSKKLLLSDSGFYLCAWGDRWGVHEQYFGPGTRLTVT.

The rearrangement joins TRBV19 to TRBJ1-4, with D hard to call. The CDR3 runs 12 residues. Germline CDR1 is LNHDA and CDR2 is SQIVND (reference sequence). Trimming removed 7 bases at V and 8 bases at J, with 11 bases between. CDR3 residues: CASTNVDEKLFF. DNA of the CDR3: TGTGCCAGTACTAATGTCGACGAAAAACTGTTTTTT.

The rearrangement uses TRBV11-2 and TRBJ1-4; tentative D call: TRBD1 (6 bases). This CDR3 contains 15 residues. Germline values: CDR1 SGHAT, CDR2 FQNNGV. Trimming left V 4 bases short and J 6 bases short, with 15 bases between. The CDR3 sequence: CASSSLGTSYEKLFF. The CDR3 DNA is TGTGCCAGCAGCTCCCTCGGGACATCGTATGAAAAACTGTTTTTT.

The chain employs TRBV7-9 and TRBJ1-1; D gene uncertain. The V end lost 1 base, the J end lost 4 bases, and 4 bases lay between the germline ends. Germline CDR1 SEHNR, CDR2 FQNEAQ (reference sequence). The CDR3 extends over 12 amino acids. The CDR3 region has the DNA TGTGCCAGCAGCTTAGGCAGCACTGAAGCTTTCTTT. Translating it yields CASSLGSTEAFF.